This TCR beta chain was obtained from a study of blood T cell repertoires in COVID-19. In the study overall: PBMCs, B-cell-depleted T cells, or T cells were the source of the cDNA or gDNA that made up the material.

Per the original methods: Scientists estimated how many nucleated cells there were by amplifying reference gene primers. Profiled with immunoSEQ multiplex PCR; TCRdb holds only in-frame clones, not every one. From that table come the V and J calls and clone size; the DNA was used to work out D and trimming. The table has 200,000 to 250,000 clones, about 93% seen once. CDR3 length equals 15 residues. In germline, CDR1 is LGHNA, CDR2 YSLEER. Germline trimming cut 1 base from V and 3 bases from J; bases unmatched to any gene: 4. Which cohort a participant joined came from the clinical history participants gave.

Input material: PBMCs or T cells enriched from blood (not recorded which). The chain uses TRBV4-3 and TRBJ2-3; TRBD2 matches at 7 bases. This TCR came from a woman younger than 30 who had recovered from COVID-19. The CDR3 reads CASSQAGGGTDTQYF. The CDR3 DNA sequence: TGCGCCAGCAGCCAAGCGGGGGGTGGTACAGATACGCAGTATTTT.